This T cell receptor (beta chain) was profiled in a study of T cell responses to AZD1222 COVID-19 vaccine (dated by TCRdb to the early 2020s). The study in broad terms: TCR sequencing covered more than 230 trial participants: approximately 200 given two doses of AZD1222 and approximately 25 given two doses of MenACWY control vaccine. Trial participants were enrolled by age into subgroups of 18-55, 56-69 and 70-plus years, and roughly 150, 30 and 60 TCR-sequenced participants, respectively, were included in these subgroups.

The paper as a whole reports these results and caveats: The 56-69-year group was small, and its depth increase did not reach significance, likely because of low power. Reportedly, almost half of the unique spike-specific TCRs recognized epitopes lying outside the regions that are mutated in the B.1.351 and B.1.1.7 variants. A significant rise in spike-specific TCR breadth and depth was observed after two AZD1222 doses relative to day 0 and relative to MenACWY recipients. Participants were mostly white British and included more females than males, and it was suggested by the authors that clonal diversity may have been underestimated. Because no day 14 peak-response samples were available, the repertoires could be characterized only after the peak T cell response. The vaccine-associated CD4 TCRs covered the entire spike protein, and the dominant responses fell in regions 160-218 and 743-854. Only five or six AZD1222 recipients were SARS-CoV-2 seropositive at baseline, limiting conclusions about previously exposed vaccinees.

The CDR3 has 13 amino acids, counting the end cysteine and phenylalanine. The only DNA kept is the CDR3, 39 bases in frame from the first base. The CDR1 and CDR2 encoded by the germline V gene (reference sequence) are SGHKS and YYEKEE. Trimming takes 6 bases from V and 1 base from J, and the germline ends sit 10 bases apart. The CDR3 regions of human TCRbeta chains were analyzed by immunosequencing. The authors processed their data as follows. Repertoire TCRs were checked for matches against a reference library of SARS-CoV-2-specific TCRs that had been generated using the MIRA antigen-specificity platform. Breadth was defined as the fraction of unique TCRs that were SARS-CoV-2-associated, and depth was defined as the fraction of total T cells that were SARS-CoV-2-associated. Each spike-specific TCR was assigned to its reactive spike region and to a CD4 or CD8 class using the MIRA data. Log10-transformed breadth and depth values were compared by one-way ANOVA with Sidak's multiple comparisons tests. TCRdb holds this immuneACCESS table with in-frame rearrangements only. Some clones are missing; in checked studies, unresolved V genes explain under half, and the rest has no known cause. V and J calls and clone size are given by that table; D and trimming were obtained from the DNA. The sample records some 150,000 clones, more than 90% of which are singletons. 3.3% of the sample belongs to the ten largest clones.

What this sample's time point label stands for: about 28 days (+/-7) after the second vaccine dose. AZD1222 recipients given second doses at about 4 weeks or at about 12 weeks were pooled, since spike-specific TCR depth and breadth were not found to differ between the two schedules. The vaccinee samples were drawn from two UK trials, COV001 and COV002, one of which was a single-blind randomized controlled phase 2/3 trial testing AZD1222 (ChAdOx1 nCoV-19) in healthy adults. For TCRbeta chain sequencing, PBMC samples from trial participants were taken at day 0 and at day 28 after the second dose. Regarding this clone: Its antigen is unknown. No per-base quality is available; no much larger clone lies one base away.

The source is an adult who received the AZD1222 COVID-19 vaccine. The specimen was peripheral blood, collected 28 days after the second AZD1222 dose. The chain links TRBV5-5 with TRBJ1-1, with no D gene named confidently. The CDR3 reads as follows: CASTQRENTEAFF. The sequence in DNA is TGTGCCAGCACCCAAAGAGAGAACACTGAAGCTTTCTTT.